This entry describes one TCR beta chain. The data derive from a study of T cells in localized non-small cell lung cancer. The repertoire was sequenced with immunoSEQ multiplex PCR; TCRdb's copy has only in-frame clones and lacks some. The data contain tens of thousands of clones, 81% of them singletons. Germline V gives CDR1 MDHEN, CDR2 SYDVKM. V was clipped by 3 bases and J by 0 bases, with 26 bases between them. This CDR3 comprises 20 residues. The receptor was derived from a male donor older than 55 with stage II lung adenocarcinoma. The J gene is TRBJ1-1, the V gene TRBV28; D is perhaps TRBD1 (6 bases). The sample here was peripheral blood mononuclear cells, taken before any cancer treatment. The CDR3 reads CASSFPPDRAALPMNTEAFF. CDR3 DNA sequence: TGTGCCAGCAGTTTCCCCCCGGACAGAGCCGCACTCCCCATGAACACTGAAGCTTTCTTT.